The source of this T cell receptor (beta chain) is a study of Ad26.COV2.S vaccination and SARS-CoV-2 variants. Described treatment: about 20 received Ad26.COV2.S at low or high dose, single or two shots; 5 received placebo; per-sample allocation not given. The samples date from day 63 after the first vaccine or placebo injection. The CDR3 totals 13 residues. Deletions cut 2 bases from V and 3 bases from J, with 8 bases between. The germline V gene has CDR1 SGHRS and CDR2 YFSETQ. Using immunoSEQ multiplex PCR, the repertoire was profiled, and TCRdb retains in-frame clones only, with some absent. The table records about 680,000 clones, around 89% of them present only once.

The chain recombines TRBV5-1 with TRBJ1-2; D not certain. The starting material was peripheral blood, obtained in a trial of Ad26.COV2.S vaccine versus placebo. This TCR was sampled from a person between 18 and 59 years old who received the Ad26.COV2.S COVID-19 vaccine or a placebo. The CDR3 protein is CASSLSRDYGYTF. In DNA form, the CDR3 reads TGCGCCAGCAGCTTATCTAGGGACTATGGCTACACCTTC.